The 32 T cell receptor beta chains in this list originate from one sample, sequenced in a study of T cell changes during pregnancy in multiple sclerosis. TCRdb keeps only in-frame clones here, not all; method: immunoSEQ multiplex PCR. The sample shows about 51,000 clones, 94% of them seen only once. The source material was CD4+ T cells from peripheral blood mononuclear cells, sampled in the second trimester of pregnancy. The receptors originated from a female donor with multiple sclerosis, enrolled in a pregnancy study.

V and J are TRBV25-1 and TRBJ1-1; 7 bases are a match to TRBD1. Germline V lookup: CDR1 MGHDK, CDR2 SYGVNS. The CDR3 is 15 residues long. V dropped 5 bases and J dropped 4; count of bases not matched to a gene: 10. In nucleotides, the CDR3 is TGTGCCAGCAGTTCCGGGACAGATAAATTCACTGAAGCTTTCTTT. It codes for CASSSGTDKFTEAFF.

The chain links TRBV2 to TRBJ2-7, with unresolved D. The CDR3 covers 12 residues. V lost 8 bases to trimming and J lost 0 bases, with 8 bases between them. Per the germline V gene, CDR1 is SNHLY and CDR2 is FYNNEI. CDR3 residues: CASVRDSYEQYF. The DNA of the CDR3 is TGTGCCAGCGTGCGTGACTCCTACGAGCAGTACTTC.

The CDR3 region has the DNA TGTGCCAGCAGCTCAATCCGGAACAGGGCCACCGGAGAGCAGTACTTC. Translating gives CASSSIRNRATGEQYF. The chain combines TRBV7-8 with TRBJ2-7; D perhaps matches TRBD1 (6 bases). The ends were cut back, 4 bases at V and 7 bases at J, with 23 bases in the middle. This CDR3 contains 16 residues. Germline CDR1 is SGHVS and CDR2 is FQNEAQ.

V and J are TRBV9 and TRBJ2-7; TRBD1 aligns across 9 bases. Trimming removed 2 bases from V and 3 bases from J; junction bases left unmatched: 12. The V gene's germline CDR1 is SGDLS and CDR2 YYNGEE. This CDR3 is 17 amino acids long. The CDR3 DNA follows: TGTGCCAGCAGCGTGCGTGGGGGGACAGGGCAACTCTACGAGCAGTACTTC. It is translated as CASSVRGGTGQLYEQYF.

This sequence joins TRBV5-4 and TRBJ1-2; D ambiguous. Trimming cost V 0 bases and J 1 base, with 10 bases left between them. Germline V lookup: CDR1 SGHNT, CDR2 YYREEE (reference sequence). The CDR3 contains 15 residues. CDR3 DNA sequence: TGTGCCAGCAGCTTGGACATGTCCCTTAACTATGGCTACACCTTC. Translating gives CASSLDMSLNYGYTF.

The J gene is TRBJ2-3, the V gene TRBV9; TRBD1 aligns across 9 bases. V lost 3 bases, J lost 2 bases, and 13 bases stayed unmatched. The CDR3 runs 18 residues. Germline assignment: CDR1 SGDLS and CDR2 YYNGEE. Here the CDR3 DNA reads TGTGCCAGCAGCGCCCGGGACAGGGTAGGAGCGGTCACAGATACGCAGTATTTT. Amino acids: CASSARDRVGAVTDTQYF.

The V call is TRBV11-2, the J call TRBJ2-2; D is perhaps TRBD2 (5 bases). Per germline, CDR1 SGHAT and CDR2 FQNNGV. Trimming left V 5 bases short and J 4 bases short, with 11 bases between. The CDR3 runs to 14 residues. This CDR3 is CASSPRGSTGELFF. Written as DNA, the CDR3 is TGTGCCAGCAGCCCCCGAGGGAGCACCGGGGAGCTGTTTTTT.

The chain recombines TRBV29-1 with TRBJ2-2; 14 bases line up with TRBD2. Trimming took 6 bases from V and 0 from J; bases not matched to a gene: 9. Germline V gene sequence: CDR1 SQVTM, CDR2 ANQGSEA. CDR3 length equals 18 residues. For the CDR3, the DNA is TGCAGCGTCTATACTTGGACTAGCGGGGGGTCGAACACCGGGGAGCTGTTTTTT. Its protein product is CSVYTWTSGGSNTGELFF.

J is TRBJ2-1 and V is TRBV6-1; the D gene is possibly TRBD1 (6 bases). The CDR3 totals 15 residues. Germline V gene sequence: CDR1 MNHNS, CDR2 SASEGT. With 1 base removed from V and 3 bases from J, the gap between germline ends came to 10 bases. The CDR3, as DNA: TGTGCCAGCAGTGAAGAGAGGGGGTTCTACAATGAGCAGTTCTTC. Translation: CASSEERGFYNEQFF.

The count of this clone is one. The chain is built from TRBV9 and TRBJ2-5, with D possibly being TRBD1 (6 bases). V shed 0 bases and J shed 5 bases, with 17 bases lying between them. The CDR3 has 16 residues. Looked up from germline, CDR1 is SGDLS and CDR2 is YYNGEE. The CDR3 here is CASSVGVLGAGETQYF. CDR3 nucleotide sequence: TGTGCCAGCAGCGTAGGGGTCCTGGGGGCTGGGGAGACCCAGTACTTC. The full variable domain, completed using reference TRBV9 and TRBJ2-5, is DSGVTQTPKHLITATGQRVTLRCSPRSGDLSVYWYQQSLDQGLQFLIQYYNGEERAKGNILERFSAQQFPDLHSELNLSSLELGDSALYFCASSVGVLGAGETQYFGPGTRLLVL.

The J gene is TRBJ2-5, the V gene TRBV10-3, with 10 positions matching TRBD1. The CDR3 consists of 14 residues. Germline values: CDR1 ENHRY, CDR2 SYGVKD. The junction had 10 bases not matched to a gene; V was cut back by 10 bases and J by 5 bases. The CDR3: CATRQGASWETQYF. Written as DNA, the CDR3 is TGTGCCACAAGACAGGGGGCTTCGTGGGAGACCCAGTACTTC.

In DNA form, the CDR3 reads TGTGCCAGCTCACCGTACAATTTTACCAGCAGCGACTATGGCTACACCTTC. Protein product: CASSPYNFTSSDYGYTF. V is TRBV18 and J is TRBJ1-2; D remains ambiguous. Germline V lookup: CDR1 KGHSH, CDR2 LQKENI. Trimming stripped 3 bases from V and 3 bases from J, with 20 bases between. The CDR3 covers 17 residues. Full variable domain (missing parts from reference TRBV18 and TRBJ1-2): NAGVMQNPRHLVRRRGQEARLRCSPMKGHSHVYWYRQLPEEGLKFMVYLQKENIIDESGMPKERFSAEFPKEGPSILRIQQVVRGDSAAYFCASSPYNFTSSDYGYTFGSGTRLTVV.

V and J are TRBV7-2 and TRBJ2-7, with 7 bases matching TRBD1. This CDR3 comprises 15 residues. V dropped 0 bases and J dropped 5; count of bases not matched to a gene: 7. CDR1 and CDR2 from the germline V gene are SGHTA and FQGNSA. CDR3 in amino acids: CASSLAGQGVDEQYF. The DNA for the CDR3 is TGTGCCAGCAGCTTAGCCGGCCAGGGGGTCGACGAGCAGTACTTC.

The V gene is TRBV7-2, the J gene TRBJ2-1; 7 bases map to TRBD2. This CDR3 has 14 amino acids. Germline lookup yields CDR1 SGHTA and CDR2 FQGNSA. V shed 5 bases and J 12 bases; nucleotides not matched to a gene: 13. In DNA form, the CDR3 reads TGTGCCAGCAGCCCCCTAGGAGGCGGGGGAGGGCAGTTCTTC. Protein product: CASSPLGGGGGQFF.

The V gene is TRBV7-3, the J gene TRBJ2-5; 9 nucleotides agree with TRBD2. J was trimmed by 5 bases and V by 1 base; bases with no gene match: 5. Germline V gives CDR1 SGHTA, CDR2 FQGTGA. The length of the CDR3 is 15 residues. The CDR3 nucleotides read TGTGCCAGCAGCTTAAACGCGGGGGGGCTGGAGACCCAGTACTTC. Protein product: CASSLNAGGLETQYF. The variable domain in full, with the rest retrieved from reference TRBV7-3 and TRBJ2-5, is GAGVSQTPSNKVTEKGKYVELRCDPISGHTALYWYRQSLGQGPEFLIYFQGTGAADDSGLPNDRFFAVRPEGSVSTLKIQRTERGDSAVYLCASSLNAGGLETQYFGPGTRLLVL.

The CDR3, as DNA: TGTGCCCCCTACGGGGGGGGCCCAGATACGCAGTATTTT. This sequence encodes CAPYGGGPDTQYF. This chain uses TRBV21-1 with TRBJ2-3; the table calls TRBD2, which could not be checked here. TRBV21-1 constitutes a pseudogene. CDR3 length: 13 residues.

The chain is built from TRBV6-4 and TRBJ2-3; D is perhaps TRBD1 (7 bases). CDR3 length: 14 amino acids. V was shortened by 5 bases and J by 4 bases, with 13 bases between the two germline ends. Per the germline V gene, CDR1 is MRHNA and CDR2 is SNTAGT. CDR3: CASSFTGEADTQYF. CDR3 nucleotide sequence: TGTGCCAGCAGTTTTACAGGGGAGGCAGATACGCAGTATTTT.

CDR3 DNA sequence: TGTGCCAGCAGCTTAGTCCAGAGGCCCCTCCACTTT. It translates to CASSLVQRPLHF. The chain joins TRBV7-2 to TRBJ1-6; no clear D gene. This CDR3 comprises 12 residues. Germline V gene lookup returns CDR1 SGHTA and CDR2 FQGNSA. Trimming removed 1 base at V and 13 bases at J, with 8 bases between.

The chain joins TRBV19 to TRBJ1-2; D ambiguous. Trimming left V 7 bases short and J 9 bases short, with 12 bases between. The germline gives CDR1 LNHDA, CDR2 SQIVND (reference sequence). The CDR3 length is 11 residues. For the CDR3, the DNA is TGTGCCAGTATGCGCGGGGTGCGCTACACCTTC. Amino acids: CASMRGVRYTF.

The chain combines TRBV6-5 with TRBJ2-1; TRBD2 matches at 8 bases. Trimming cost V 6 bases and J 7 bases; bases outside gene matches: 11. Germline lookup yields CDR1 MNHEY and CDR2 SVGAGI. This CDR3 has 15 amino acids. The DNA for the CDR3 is TGTGCCAGCAGACGAACTCGGGGGGGTGAAAATGAGCAGTTCTTC. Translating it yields CASRRTRGGENEQFF.

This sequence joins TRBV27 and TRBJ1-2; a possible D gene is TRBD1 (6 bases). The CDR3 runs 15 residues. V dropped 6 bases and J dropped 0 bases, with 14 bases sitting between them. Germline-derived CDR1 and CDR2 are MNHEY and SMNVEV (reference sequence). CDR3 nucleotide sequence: TGTGCCAGCAGGATAGGGACAACCGCTAACTATGGCTACACCTTC. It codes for CASRIGTTANYGYTF.

The CDR3, as DNA: TGTGCCAGCAGCTTGAACAGGGTTGGGACTGAAGCTTTCTTT. Amino acids: CASSLNRVGTEAFF. The gene calls are TRBV11-2 and TRBJ1-1, with D possibly matching TRBD1 (6 bases). Trimming stripped 3 bases from V and 5 bases from J, with 13 bases between. This CDR3 is built from 14 residues. The germline gives CDR1 SGHAT, CDR2 FQNNGV.

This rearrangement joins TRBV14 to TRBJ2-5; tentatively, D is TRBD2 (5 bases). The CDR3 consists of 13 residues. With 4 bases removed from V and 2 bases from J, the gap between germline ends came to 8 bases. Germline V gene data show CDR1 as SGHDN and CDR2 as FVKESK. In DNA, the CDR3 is TGTGCCAGCAGCCGAGGACTTCAAGAGACCCAGTACTTC. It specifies CASSRGLQETQYF.

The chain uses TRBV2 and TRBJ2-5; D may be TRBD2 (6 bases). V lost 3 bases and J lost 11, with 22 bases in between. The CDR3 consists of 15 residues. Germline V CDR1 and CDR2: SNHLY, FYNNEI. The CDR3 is CASSEGRSKMGEQYF. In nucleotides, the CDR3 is TGTGCCAGCAGTGAGGGGAGGTCCAAGATGGGGGAGCAGTACTTC.

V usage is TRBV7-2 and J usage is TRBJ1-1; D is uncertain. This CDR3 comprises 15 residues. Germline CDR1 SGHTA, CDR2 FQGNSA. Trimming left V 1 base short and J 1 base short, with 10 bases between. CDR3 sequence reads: CASSLGALPNTEAFF. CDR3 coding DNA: TGTGCCAGCAGCTTAGGGGCTTTGCCGAACACTGAAGCTTTCTTT.

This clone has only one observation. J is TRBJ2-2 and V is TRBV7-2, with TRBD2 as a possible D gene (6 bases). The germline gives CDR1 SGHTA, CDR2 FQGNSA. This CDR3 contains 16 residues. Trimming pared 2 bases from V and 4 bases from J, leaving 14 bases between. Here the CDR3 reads CASSLRREVRTGELFF. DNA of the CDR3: TGTGCCAGCAGCTTAAGAAGGGAGGTACGCACCGGGGAGCTGTTTTTT.

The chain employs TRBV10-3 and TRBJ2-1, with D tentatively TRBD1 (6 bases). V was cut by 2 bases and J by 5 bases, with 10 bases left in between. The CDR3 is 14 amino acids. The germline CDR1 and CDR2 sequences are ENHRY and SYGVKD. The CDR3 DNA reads TGTGCCATCAGTGAGAACCCAGGGGACAATGAGCAGTTCTTC. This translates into CAISENPGDNEQFF.

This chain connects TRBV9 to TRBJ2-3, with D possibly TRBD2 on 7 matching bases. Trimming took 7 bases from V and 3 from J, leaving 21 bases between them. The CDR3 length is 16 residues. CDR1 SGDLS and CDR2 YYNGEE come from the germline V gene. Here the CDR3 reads CASAGRGGGGTDTQYF. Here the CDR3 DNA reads TGTGCCAGCGCCGGTAGGGGCGGGGGCGGGACAGATACGCAGTATTTT.

This CDR3 reads CASSANSRPDQETQYF. CDR3 DNA sequence: TGTGCCAGCAGCGCCAACAGCCGACCCGACCAAGAGACCCAGTACTTC. The V call is TRBV9, the J call TRBJ2-5; D gene uncertain. V was cut by 3 bases and J by 0 bases, with 15 bases left in between. The germline CDR1 and CDR2 sequences are SGDLS and YYNGEE. The CDR3 covers 16 residues.

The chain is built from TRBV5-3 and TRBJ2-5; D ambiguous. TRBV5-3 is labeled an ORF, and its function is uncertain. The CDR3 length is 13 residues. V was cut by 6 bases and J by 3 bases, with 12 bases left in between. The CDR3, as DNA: TGTGCCAGAAACCCCCAGATAAAAGAGACCCAGTACTTC. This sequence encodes CARNPQIKETQYF.

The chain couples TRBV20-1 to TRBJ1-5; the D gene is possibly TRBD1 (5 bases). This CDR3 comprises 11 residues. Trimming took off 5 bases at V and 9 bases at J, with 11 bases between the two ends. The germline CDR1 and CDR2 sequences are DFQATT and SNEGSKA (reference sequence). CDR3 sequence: CSAGGVSPQHF. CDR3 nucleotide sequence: TGCAGTGCTGGGGGGGTTTCGCCCCAGCATTTT.

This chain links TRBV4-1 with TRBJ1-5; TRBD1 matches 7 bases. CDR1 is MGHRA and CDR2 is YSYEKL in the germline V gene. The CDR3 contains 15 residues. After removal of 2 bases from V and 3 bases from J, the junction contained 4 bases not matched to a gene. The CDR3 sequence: CASSQPDRVNQPQHF. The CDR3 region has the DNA TGCGCCAGCAGCCAACCTGACAGGGTCAATCAGCCCCAGCATTTT.